A selection of T cell receptor beta chains follows, all from one sample in a study of somatic mutations in cytotoxic T cells in rheumatoid arthritis. Measured with immunoSEQ multiplex PCR; TCRdb has only the in-frame clones, and not every one. The table lists roughly 16,000 clones, about four fifths of them singletons. Sequencing used CD8+ T cells sorted from blood. These receptors were collected from a woman aged 50 to 65 with rheumatoid arthritis. Each CDR3 is given with its conserved first and last residue. Some rows mark clone size as missing; the rest say once, few, many or name a class of expanded clone.

V,size,J,CDR3
TRBV13,.,TRBJ2-5,CASSLATGGPQETQYF
TRBV27,.,TRBJ2-3,CATRGLAGADTQYF
TRBV18,.,TRBJ2-3,CASSDRDTDTQYF
TRBV9,few,TRBJ1-6,CASSVGTGYSPLHF
TRBV7-3,.,TRBJ2-7,CASGPTPGATYEQYF
TRBV20-1,.,TRBJ2-1,CSAQPYNEQFF
TRBV27,.,TRBJ2-2,CASSLWGAGGSTGELFF
TRBV25-1,.,TRBJ1-4,CASSDGGGGLFF
TRBV11-3,.,TRBJ2-3,CASSHDTGTGGVDTQYF
TRBV30,.,TRBJ1-3,CAWSSRGSGNTIYF
TRBV9,few,TRBJ2-2,CASSDPGSGSDTGELFF
TRBV27,.,TRBJ2-3,CASSFGGGARGDTQYF
TRBV4-1,once,TRBJ2-3,CASSQVVLAGDTDTQYF
TRBV5-1,.,TRBJ1-2,CASSSEPGGYGYTF
TRBV19,once,TRBJ1-4,CASSSRTVPEKLFF
TRBV7-6,.,TRBJ2-7,CASSPRDPDYEQYF
TRBV25-1,.,TRBJ1-1,CASTTGGYTEAFF
TRBV4-3,.,TRBJ2-3,CASSQGQGNTDTQYF
TRBV6-5,.,TRBJ2-1,CASSSRTSGTVEQFF
TRBV27,.,TRBJ2-1,CASSLRSYNEQFF
TRBV2,few,TRBJ2-4,CASSEMGGILAKNIQYF
TRBV9,.,TRBJ2-5,CASSATVADRETQYF
TRBV28,.,TRBJ2-1,CASRKGGEQFF
TRBV7-2,.,TRBJ1-1,CASTSRLGQGATEAFF
TRBV4-2,few,TRBJ2-7,CASSQSNSNYEQYF
TRBV7-8,.,TRBJ2-2,CASSLGGTGERTGELFF
TRBV6-5,.,TRBJ2-5,CASSLQYQETQYF
TRBV28,.,TRBJ2-7,CASSTFGTNSYEQYF
TRBV4-1,few,TRBJ2-7,CASSQVVGGTFLYEQYF
TRBV7-8,.,TRBJ2-3,CASSLAGTADTQYF
TRBV10-3,.,TRBJ2-7,CAISEGGRGGEQYF
TRBV7-2,.,TRBJ2-1,CASSLPSGQGDRDEQFF
TRBV25-1,.,TRBJ1-2,CASSEPDGDGYTF
TRBV6-1,.,TRBJ1-5,CASSGRIGGTSNQPQHF
TRBV18,.,TRBJ2-2,CASSPPLSANTGELFF
TRBV10-1,.,TRBJ1-2,CASLGFLYGYTF
TRBV5-1,large,TRBJ2-7,CASTEGGVYEQYF
TRBV30,.,TRBJ2-7,CAWSGGVGEQYF
TRBV6-6,.,TRBJ2-7,CASSYSKNEQYF
TRBV28,.,TRBJ1-2,CASRPIGNYGYTF